This is a list of T cell receptor beta chains from one sample in a study of shared clonotypes between healthy human individuals. Method: immunoSEQ multiplex PCR; TCRdb's copy keeps in-frame clones and lacks some. The repertoire includes hundreds of thousands of clones, around 80% of them detected once, and about an eighth sits in the top ten. Sequenced input: PBMCs. All receptors derive from a woman aged 40 to 49 in good health. Some clones in this sample may be carry-over from other donors' samples. The CDR3 runs from the conserved cysteine through the conserved F or W. The order of the fields is CDR3 DNA, CDR3 protein, V gene, D gene, clone size, J gene. The D gene is left open where the match is weak. Some rows have no size entry. The others give once, few or many, or a class for an expanded clone.

TGTGCCAGCAGCTCAGTCGGACAGCACACAGATACGCAGTATTTT	CASSSVGQHTDTQYF	TRBV5-4	-	-	TRBJ2-3
TGTGCCAGCTCACCCCGGGACAGGGACTACGAGCAGTACTTC	CASSPRDRDYEQYF	TRBV18	TRBD1	-	TRBJ2-7
TGTGCCAGCAGTTTATTGGCAGGGGGGATCGTGGAAGCTTTCTTT	CASSLLAGGIVEAFF	TRBV27	TRBD1	once	TRBJ1-1
TGTGCCAGCAGCCCCACCCGGCTAGCGGGATACCCCAACGAGCAGTACTTC	CASSPTRLAGYPNEQYF	TRBV14	TRBD2	-	TRBJ2-7
TGTGCCAGCAGGGAGGGCGGGACGAACACCGGGGAGCTGTTTTTT	CASREGGTNTGELFF	TRBV6-5	-	once	TRBJ2-2
TGCGCCAGCAGCCTAGCGGGAGCCACAGATACGCAGTATTTT	CASSLAGATDTQYF	TRBV5-1	TRBD2	few	TRBJ2-3
TGTGCCAGCGGCTTGGTTCTTAGCGGGTGGGGCTCCTACAATGAGCAGTTCTTC	CASGLVLSGWGSYNEQFF	TRBV5-6	TRBD2	-	TRBJ2-1
TGTGCCAGCAGCCCGGGCCCTCAACTCCGCTCTGGGGCCAACGTCCTGACTTTC	CASSPGPQLRSGANVLTF	TRBV7-8	-	-	TRBJ2-6
TGTGCCAGCAGTTTAAGTACTAGCGGACTCAATGAGCAGTTCTTC	CASSLSTSGLNEQFF	TRBV28	TRBD2	-	TRBJ2-1
TGCGCCAGCAGCTTGGGGGGGGCGTGGCAGCCCCAGCATTTT	CASSLGGAWQPQHF	TRBV5-1	-	many	TRBJ1-5
TGCAGCGTTGAGGCTTTGACAGGGGAGGCGACCTACGAGCAGTACTTC	CSVEALTGEATYEQYF	TRBV29-1	TRBD1	-	TRBJ2-7
TGTGCCAGCAGCTTAGGGGGAAGCGGGAGGAACCTCGAGCAGTACTTC	CASSLGGSGRNLEQYF	TRBV7-2	TRBD2	-	TRBJ2-7
TGTGCCAGTAGTACCCTAGCGGCCTACGAGCAGTACTTC	CASSTLAAYEQYF	TRBV19	TRBD2	-	TRBJ2-7
TGTGCCAGCAGTCCACGACAGAGCAATCAGCCCCAGCATTTT	CASSPRQSNQPQHF	TRBV27	-	-	TRBJ1-5
TGTGCCAGCAGTTTAGGGGACGGTAGCCCTAACTATGGCTACACCTTC	CASSLGDGSPNYGYTF	TRBV28	-	few	TRBJ1-2
TGTGCCAGCAGCAGGGAGGCGTTAGGCTACGAGCAGTACTTC	CASSREALGYEQYF	TRBV5-4	-	-	TRBJ2-7
TGTGCCAGCAGCTTAGATCTGGGTAACGAGCAGTACTTC	CASSLDLGNEQYF	TRBV11-2	-	-	TRBJ2-7
TGTGCCTGGAGTGTCGACAGCGCCGGGGGAGAGACCCAGTACTTC	CAWSVDSAGGETQYF	TRBV30	-	-	TRBJ2-5
TGTGCCAGCAGTTCTTCCCGGGACAGGGGCGCGGGATTT	CASSSSRDRGAGF	TRBV28	TRBD1	few	TRBJ1-1
TGTGCCATCAGTGACGGCCTCGGCAACTATGGCTACACCTTC	CAISDGLGNYGYTF	TRBV10-3	-	-	TRBJ1-2
TGTGCCAGCAGCGTAGGGACAGATCCCGGATACAATGAGCAGTTCTTC	CASSVGTDPGYNEQFF	TRBV9	-	-	TRBJ2-1
TGTGCCAGCAGTGAAACGGGAAACGAGCAGTACTTC	CASSETGNEQYF	TRBV6-1	-	-	TRBJ2-7